These 10 T cell receptor beta chains originate from one sample sequenced in a study of T cells in Graves' hyperthyroidism and ophthalmopathy. Using RNA transcripts as the source, TCR beta CDR3 regions were amplified. HTBI primers were the set used in a first-round RT-PCR of the TCR CDR3. In TCRdb, the multiplex PCR reads were re-called with MiXCR into one record per CDR3 protein. This sample has nearly 750,000 distinct CDR3 sequences, with 35% found just once. Sequenced: blood. The receptor source for this set is a woman between 40 and 50 years old with Graves' hyperthyroidism.

This sequence joins TRBV7-3 and TRBJ1-1, with unresolved D. V lost 5 bases and J lost 1, with 17 bases in between. CDR1 and CDR2 (germline): SGHTA, FQGTGA. The CDR3 contains 16 residues. The CDR3 region has the DNA TGTGCCAGCAGCGTAGAACCCGGTGGGAGGAACACTGAAGCTTTCTTT. As protein: CASSVEPGGRNTEAFF. Full variable domain (outside the CDR3, taken from reference TRBV7-3 and TRBJ1-1): GAGVSQTPSNKVTEKGKYVELRCDPISGHTALYWYRQSLGQGPEFLIYFQGTGAADDSGLPNDRFFAVRPEGSVSTLKIQRTERGDSAVYLCASSVEPGGRNTEAFFGQGTRLTVV.

This clonotype appeared a few times. The genes are TRBV5-1 and TRBJ1-4; tentatively, D is TRBD1 (6 bases). With 1 base removed from V and 8 bases from J, the gap between germline ends came to 15 bases. The CDR3 runs 15 residues. Germline lookup yields CDR1 SGHRS and CDR2 YFSETQ. CDR3 coding DNA: TGCGCCAGCAGCTTGTCGGGACAAAGGGAGGAAAAACTGTTTTTT. Translating it yields CASSLSGQREEKLFF.

The V and J genes are TRBV10-3 and TRBJ2-2; unclear D gene. The CDR3 consists of 11 residues. Trimming took 2 bases from V and 7 from J, leaving 2 bases between them. Germline CDR1 reads ENHRY; CDR2 reads SYGVKD. CDR3 in DNA: TGTGCCATCAGTGAGCGCGGGGAGCTGTTTTTT. Translated, it gives CAISERGELFF.

The chain uses TRBV10-3 and TRBJ2-7; 8 bases match TRBD1. The CDR3 has 13 amino acids. Germline CDR1 reads ENHRY; CDR2 reads SYGVKD. Trimming removed 10 bases from V and 0 bases from J; junction bases left unmatched: 5. The CDR3 is CANRGTYSYEQYF. The CDR3 DNA reads TGTGCCAACAGGGGGACTTACTCCTACGAGCAGTACTTC.

This clonotype was seen only a few times. The chain couples TRBV4-1 to TRBJ2-7; possibly TRBD1 for D (5 bases). The germline V gene has CDR1 MGHRA and CDR2 YSYEKL. The CDR3 length is 15 residues. V was pared by 5 bases and J by 0 bases, with 14 bases between. In nucleotides, the CDR3 is TGCGCCAGCAGCTCTGGACAACTCAGCTCCTACGAGCAGTACTTC. Residues: CASSSGQLSSYEQYF.

The chain couples TRBV9 to TRBJ2-7; 11 nucleotides line up with TRBD2. The J call could be wrong; TRBJ2-4 is a better fit for the DNA end. Germline CDR1 and CDR2: SGDLS and YYNGEE. This CDR3 is 16 amino acids long. DNA of the CDR3: TGTGCCAGCAGCGCCGTAGCGGGAGGGCTTTCCGACATTCAGTACTTC. It translates to CASSAVAGGLSDIQYF.

The chain employs TRBV10-3 and TRBJ2-7; D possibly matches TRBD1 or TRBD2 (5 bases each). V lost 4 bases to trimming and J lost 6 bases, with 22 bases between them. Germline V gives CDR1 ENHRY, CDR2 SYGVKD. The CDR3 contains 16 residues. The CDR3 DNA sequence: TGTGCCATCAGTGCCAGCAGTTTGAGGGGACGACGCGAGCAGTACTTC. Its protein is CAISASSLRGRREQYF.

Only a few counts were recorded for this clonotype. This chain joins TRBV24-1 and TRBJ2-2; D gene unclear. The CDR3 spans 16 residues. Trimming took off 5 bases at V and 2 bases at J, with 14 bases between the two ends. CDR1 KGHDR and CDR2 SFDVKD come from the germline V gene. The CDR3 loop is CATSGLTQFNTGELFF. The CDR3 DNA reads TGTGCCACCAGTGGCCTAACACAATTTAACACCGGGGAGCTGTTTTTT.

In the case of this clonotype: This may be a read error, as it is one base from a much larger clone. The genes are TRBV7-9 and TRBJ1-1; weak D call: TRBD1 (5 bases). The CDR3 is 15 residues long. CDR1 and CDR2 from the germline V gene are SEHNR and FQNEAQ (reference sequence). The V end was cut by 5 bases, the J end by 6 bases, with 19 bases between. The CDR3: CASSPSRDGEAEAFF. The CDR3 DNA reads as TGTGCCAGCAGCCCCAGCCGGGACGGGGAAGCTGAAGCTTTCTTT.

This clonotype occurred once. A much larger clone sits a single nucleotide away, making a read error possible. The V and J genes are TRBV7-9 and TRBJ1-1; D unclear. Germline assignment: CDR1 SEHNR and CDR2 FQNEAQ (reference sequence). This CDR3 contains 14 residues. The CDR3 is CASSLGAADTEALF. The CDR3, as DNA: TGTGCCAGCAGCCTAGGAGCGGCAGACACTGAAGCTCTCTTT.